This is a list of T cell receptor beta chains from one sample in a study of beta chain features in type 1 diabetes. TCRdb's copy holds only in-frame clones and misses some; the assay was immunoSEQ multiplex PCR. The sample shows some 150,000 clones, roughly 7.2% of them seen only once. Sequenced material: central memory CD4+ T cells from blood. Receptors originate from a woman aged 30 to 39 in good health. CDR3s include the opening cysteine and the closing phenylalanine or tryptophan. The D gene is left open where the match is weak. Where a row states a size, it is once, few, many or the class of an expanded clone; other rows omit it.

V gene: TRBV19; J gene: TRBJ2-7; D gene: .; clone size: .; CDR3 protein: CASSIYVDNEQYF; CDR3 DNA: TGTGCCAGTAGTATTTATGTCGACAACGAGCAGTACTTC
V gene: TRBV18; J gene: TRBJ2-1; D gene: TRBD2; clone size: .; CDR3 protein: CASSPPRAGGRDEQFF; CDR3 DNA: TGTGCCAGCTCACCCCCAAGGGCGGGAGGGCGCGATGAGCAGTTCTTC
V gene: TRBV5-1; J gene: TRBJ2-4; D gene: .; clone size: few; CDR3 protein: CASSSGIAKNIQYF; CDR3 DNA: TGCGCCAGCAGCTCGGGTATAGCCAAAAACATTCAGTACTTC
V gene: TRBV7-9; J gene: TRBJ2-5; D gene: TRBD2; clone size: many; CDR3 protein: CASSSPGGRESWRETQYF; CDR3 DNA: TGTGCCAGCAGCTCCCCCGGCGGGCGGGAGAGCTGGCGCGAGACCCAGTACTTC
V gene: TRBV7-2; J gene: TRBJ2-1; D gene: .; clone size: .; CDR3 protein: CASSQSQGFLQFF; CDR3 DNA: TGTGCCAGCAGCCAGAGCCAGGGTTTCCTGCAGTTCTTC
V gene: TRBV15; J gene: TRBJ2-2; D gene: TRBD2; clone size: .; CDR3 protein: CATSKGLAGGTGELFF; CDR3 DNA: TGTGCCACCAGCAAGGGACTAGCGGGAGGTACCGGGGAGCTGTTTTTT
V gene: TRBV19; J gene: TRBJ2-7; D gene: .; clone size: many; CDR3 protein: CASSIAVTAYEQYF; CDR3 DNA: TGTGCCAGTAGTATAGCGGTTACAGCCTACGAGCAGTACTTC
V gene: TRBV11-2; J gene: TRBJ2-2; D gene: TRBD2; clone size: .; CDR3 protein: CASSLGSGSAGELFF; CDR3 DNA: TGTGCCAGCAGCTTAGGCAGCGGGAGTGCCGGGGAGCTGTTTTTT
V gene: TRBV5-4; J gene: TRBJ1-3; D gene: .; clone size: few; CDR3 protein: CASSKGGSDSGNTIYF; CDR3 DNA: TGTGCCAGCAGCAAGGGGGGGTCCGACTCTGGAAACACCATATATTTT
V gene: TRBV7-2; J gene: TRBJ1-2; D gene: .; clone size: many; CDR3 protein: CASSLSRAEGYTF; CDR3 DNA: TGTGCCAGCAGCCTAAGTAGAGCGGAAGGCTACACCTTC
V gene: TRBV7-2; J gene: TRBJ2-1; D gene: .; clone size: .; CDR3 protein: CASREAAMSSYNEQFF; CDR3 DNA: TGTGCCAGCAGGGAAGCGGCTATGAGCTCCTACAATGAGCAGTTCTTC
V gene: TRBV9; J gene: TRBJ2-5; D gene: TRBD2; clone size: .; CDR3 protein: CASSAGLAGVGETQYF; CDR3 DNA: TGTGCCAGCAGCGCGGGACTAGCGGGAGTCGGAGAGACCCAGTACTTC
V gene: TRBV19; J gene: TRBJ2-3; D gene: .; clone size: .; CDR3 protein: CASSIPGNADTQYF; CDR3 DNA: TGTGCCAGTAGTATCCCCGGGAATGCAGATACGCAGTATTTT
V gene: TRBV27; J gene: TRBJ2-1; D gene: TRBD2; clone size: few; CDR3 protein: CASSLVRGEGSYNEQFF; CDR3 DNA: TGTGCCAGCAGTTTAGTCCGGGGGGAGGGCTCCTACAATGAGCAGTTCTTC
V gene: TRBV5-1; J gene: TRBJ2-3; D gene: .; clone size: many; CDR3 protein: CASRVNRDTDTQYF; CDR3 DNA: TGCGCCAGCAGGGTCAACAGAGACACAGATACGCAGTATTTT
V gene: TRBV19; J gene: TRBJ2-7; D gene: TRBD2; clone size: few; CDR3 protein: CASSVQRETYEQYF; CDR3 DNA: TGTGCCAGTAGTGTTCAGCGGGAGACTTACGAGCAGTACTTC